These T cell receptor beta chains were read from a single sample in a study of blood T cell repertoires in COVID-19. The table came from immunoSEQ multiplex PCR; TCRdb's copy has only in-frame clones and leaves some out. Of approximately 470,000 clones listed, roughly 87% are singletons. Sequenced: PBMCs or T cells enriched from blood (not recorded which). These receptors were taken from a woman aged 18-35 years who had recovered from COVID-19. CDR3s include the opening cysteine and the closing phenylalanine or tryptophan. D genes are given only for firm matches. Some rows have no size entry. The others give once, few or many, or a class for an expanded clone.

d_call: NA; v_call: TRBV5-1; j_call: TRBJ1-1; clone_size: once; cdr3_nt: TGCGCCAGCAGCTTGGACAGTTCCACTGAAGCTTTCTTT; cdr3_aa: CASSLDSSTEAFF
d_call: NA; v_call: TRBV6-4; j_call: TRBJ2-4; clone_size: once; cdr3_nt: TGTGCCAGCAGTCCAAAAGAGAGGGAACAGGGTTCAAAAGCCAAAAACATTCAGTACTTC; cdr3_aa: CASSPKEREQGSKAKNIQYF
d_call: TRBD2; v_call: TRBV27; j_call: TRBJ2-3; clone_size: NA; cdr3_nt: TGTGCCAGCAGACGGACTAGCGGGGGGTCGAGGGCAGATACGCAGTATTTT; cdr3_aa: CASRRTSGGSRADTQYF
d_call: NA; v_call: TRBV6-1; j_call: TRBJ2-3; clone_size: NA; cdr3_nt: TGTGCCAGCAGTGACGACTCCCTCTCCACAGATACGCAGTATTTT; cdr3_aa: CASSDDSLSTDTQYF
d_call: NA; v_call: TRBV20-1; j_call: TRBJ2-5; clone_size: NA; cdr3_nt: TGCAGTGGATCTAAAGAGACCCAGTACTTC; cdr3_aa: CSGSKETQYF
d_call: TRBD2; v_call: TRBV3-1/TRBV3-2; j_call: TRBJ2-3; clone_size: NA; cdr3_nt: TGTGCCAGCAGCCAAGATGCGGGGGGGCTGGTAGATACGCAGTATTTT; cdr3_aa: CASSQDAGGLVDTQYF
d_call: TRBD2; v_call: TRBV3-1/TRBV3-2; j_call: TRBJ2-7; clone_size: NA; cdr3_nt: TGTGCCAGCAGCCAAGGGCTAGCGGGGGGTTACGAGCAGTACTTC; cdr3_aa: CASSQGLAGGYEQYF
d_call: NA; v_call: TRBV29-1; j_call: TRBJ1-2; clone_size: NA; cdr3_nt: TGCAGCGTCGCCCTTTCAGGTGACTATGGCTACACCTTC; cdr3_aa: CSVALSGDYGYTF
d_call: NA; v_call: TRBV5-6; j_call: TRBJ2-2; clone_size: NA; cdr3_nt: TGTGCCAGCTTTTTCACCTCGAGACAGGACACCGGGGAGCTGTTTTTT; cdr3_aa: CASFFTSRQDTGELFF
d_call: NA; v_call: TRBV3-1/TRBV3-2; j_call: TRBJ2-7; clone_size: NA; cdr3_nt: TGTGCCAGCAGCCAAGAGATCCAGTCCTACGAGCAGTACTTC; cdr3_aa: CASSQEIQSYEQYF
d_call: TRBD1; v_call: TRBV11-2; j_call: TRBJ1-2; clone_size: NA; cdr3_nt: TGTGCCAGCAGCTCATTTTTTCGGGACAGGGGTAACTATGGCTACACCTTC; cdr3_aa: CASSSFFRDRGNYGYTF
d_call: TRBD1; v_call: TRBV29-1; j_call: TRBJ1-1; clone_size: once; cdr3_nt: TGCAGCGTTGTACAGGGGCCCTCGAACACTGAAGCTTTCTTT; cdr3_aa: CSVVQGPSNTEAFF
d_call: TRBD1; v_call: TRBV5-1; j_call: TRBJ1-1; clone_size: NA; cdr3_nt: TGCGCCAGCAGCAAAGGGACAGGGGTTGAAGCTTTCTTT; cdr3_aa: CASSKGTGVEAFF
d_call: NA; v_call: TRBV5-1; j_call: TRBJ1-5; clone_size: NA; cdr3_nt: TGCGCCAGCAGCTTAACCTTAGCTGAGCCCCAGCATTTT; cdr3_aa: CASSLTLAEPQHF
d_call: NA; v_call: TRBV27; j_call: TRBJ1-1; clone_size: NA; cdr3_nt: TGTGCCAGCAGTTTTAGCCGCATGAACACTGAAGCTTTCTTT; cdr3_aa: CASSFSRMNTEAFF
d_call: NA; v_call: TRBV6-6; j_call: TRBJ1-1; clone_size: NA; cdr3_nt: TGTGCCAGCAGTCACGCCCAGGGAGGTCCTGAAGCTTTCTTT; cdr3_aa: CASSHAQGGPEAFF
d_call: TRBD1; v_call: TRBV30; j_call: TRBJ1-2; clone_size: NA; cdr3_nt: TGTGCCTGGAGTGGGGGGTGGACAGGTCCGGGAATGGGCTACACCTTC; cdr3_aa: CAWSGGWTGPGMGYTF
d_call: NA; v_call: TRBV2; j_call: TRBJ2-7; clone_size: NA; cdr3_nt: TGTGCCAGCAGTGAAGTGGGGCCCTCACGGAGCGAGCAGTACTTC; cdr3_aa: CASSEVGPSRSEQYF
d_call: NA; v_call: TRBV2; j_call: TRBJ1-4; clone_size: NA; cdr3_nt: TGTGCCAGCTCTTTCTCCAGGCTGCAGGATGAAAAACTGTTTTTT; cdr3_aa: CASSFSRLQDEKLFF
d_call: TRBD2; v_call: TRBV15; j_call: TRBJ2-3; clone_size: NA; cdr3_nt: TGTGCCACCAGCAGATTACCGGGCGGGGGTTCGGCCGGAGATACGCAGTATTTT; cdr3_aa: CATSRLPGGGSAGDTQYF
d_call: NA; v_call: TRBV2; j_call: TRBJ2-1; clone_size: NA; cdr3_nt: TGTGCCAGCGACAGCCCCTCCCCCAGCGAGCAGTTCTTC; cdr3_aa: CASDSPSPSEQFF
d_call: NA; v_call: TRBV25-1; j_call: TRBJ2-3; clone_size: few; cdr3_nt: TGTGCCAGCAGTGATCAGACTGCTTCTGTGAGAGATACGCAGTATTTT; cdr3_aa: CASSDQTASVRDTQYF